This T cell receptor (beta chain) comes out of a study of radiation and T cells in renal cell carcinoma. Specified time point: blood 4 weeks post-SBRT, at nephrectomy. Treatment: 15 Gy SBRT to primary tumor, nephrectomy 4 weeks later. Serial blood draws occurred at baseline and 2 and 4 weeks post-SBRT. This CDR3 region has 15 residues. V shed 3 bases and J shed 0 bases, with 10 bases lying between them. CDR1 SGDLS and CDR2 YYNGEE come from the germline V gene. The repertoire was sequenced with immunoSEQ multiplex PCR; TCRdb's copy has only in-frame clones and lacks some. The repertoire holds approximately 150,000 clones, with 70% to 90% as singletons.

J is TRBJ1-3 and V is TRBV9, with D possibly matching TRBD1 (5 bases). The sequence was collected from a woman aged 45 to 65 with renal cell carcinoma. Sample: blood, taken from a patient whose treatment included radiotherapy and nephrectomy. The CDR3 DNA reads TGTGCCAGCAGCGCGCACAGGAGCTCTGGAAACACCATATATTTT. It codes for CASSAHRSSGNTIYF. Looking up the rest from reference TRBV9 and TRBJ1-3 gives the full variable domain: DSGVTQTPKHLITATGQRVTLRCSPRSGDLSVYWYQQSLDQGLQFLIQYYNGEERAKGNILERFSAQQFPDLHSELNLSSLELGDSALYFCASSAHRSSGNTIYFGEGSWLTVV.